The rows below give T cell receptor beta chains drawn from one sample of a study of T cells in localized non-small cell lung cancer. Clones were sequenced by immunoSEQ multiplex PCR, and TCRdb holds only the in-frame ones, with some missing. The repertoire holds almost 40,000 clones, with roughly 83% as singletons. The source was PBMCs, collected before any cancer treatment. Receptors originate from a woman aged 40-69 years with stage II squamous cell lung carcinoma. The CDR3 runs from the conserved cysteine through the conserved F or W. D genes are given only for firm matches. The size entry is marked missing in some rows and otherwise reads once, few, many or a size class.

v_call,d_call,cdr3_length,clone_size,j_call,cdr3_aa,cdr3_nt
TRBV7-2,TRBD1,13,.,TRBJ1-1,CASSRDRNTEAFF,TGTGCCAGCAGTCGGGACAGAAACACTGAAGCTTTCTTT
TRBV7-9,TRBD1,13,.,TRBJ2-2,CASSLGTGGELFF,TGTGCCAGCAGCTTGGGGACAGGCGGGGAGCTGTTTTTT
TRBV28,TRBD1,18,.,TRBJ1-2,CASSQRVAGDRKTYGYTF,TGTGCCAGCAGTCAGCGGGTAGCCGGGGACAGGAAGACCTATGGCTACACCTTC
TRBV18,.,16,.,TRBJ1-1,CASSPKRQVLNTEAFF,TGTGCCAGCTCACCTAAAAGACAGGTACTGAACACTGAAGCTTTCTTT
TRBV7-2,.,15,few,TRBJ2-1,CASSQTASSYNEQFF,TGTGCCAGCAGCCAGACCGCCAGCTCCTACAATGAGCAGTTCTTC
TRBV13,.,15,.,TRBJ1-6,CASSLGLGVGSPLHF,TGTGCCAGCAGCTTAGGCCTCGGGGTAGGCTCACCCCTCCACTTT
TRBV10-3,.,14,.,TRBJ1-5,CAISEWEENQPQHF,TGTGCCATCAGTGAGTGGGAGGAAAACCAGCCCCAGCATTTT
TRBV5-6,TRBD1,16,few,TRBJ1-4,CASSLGNRGQGEKLFF,TGTGCCAGCAGCTTGGGGAACAGGGGGCAGGGTGAAAAACTGTTTTTT
TRBV7-9,TRBD2,15,.,TRBJ2-5,CASSLAGGRQETQYF,TGTGCCAGCAGCCTAGCGGGAGGGCGTCAAGAGACCCAGTACTTC
TRBV5-4,TRBD1,15,.,TRBJ2-5,CASSFWTGDFETQYF,TGTGCCAGCAGCTTCTGGACAGGGGATTTTGAGACCCAGTACTTC
TRBV19,.,16,once,TRBJ2-1,CASSTVTGAFYNEQFF,TGTGCCAGCTCAACGGTGACAGGAGCCTTCTACAATGAGCAGTTCTTC
TRBV25-1,.,15,.,TRBJ1-6,CASRGGGQYNSPLHF,TGTGCCAGCAGGGGGGGTGGACAGTACAATTCACCCCTCCACTTT
TRBV19,TRBD1,16,.,TRBJ1-3,CASSPTGAHSGNTIYF,TGTGCCAGTAGTCCTACAGGGGCTCATTCTGGAAACACCATATATTTT
TRBV9,TRBD1,16,.,TRBJ2-5,CASSVQGDRVRETQYF,TGTGCCAGCAGCGTCCAGGGAGACAGGGTTCGAGAGACCCAGTACTTC
TRBV7-9,TRBD1,15,few,TRBJ2-7,CASSQLDRGNYEQYF,TGTGCCAGCAGCCAGCTGGACAGGGGAAACTACGAGCAGTACTTC
TRBV5-6,TRBD2,15,.,TRBJ2-7,CASSLSSGTPYEQYF,TGTGCCAGCAGCTTGTCTAGCGGGACTCCCTACGAGCAGTACTTC
TRBV4-1,.,13,.,TRBJ2-5,CASSQDEDETQYF,TGCGCCAGCAGCCAAGATGAGGACGAGACCCAGTACTTC
TRBV7-8,.,15,.,TRBJ2-2,CASSPRAGESGELFF,TGTGCCAGCAGCCCCAGGGCGGGCGAATCCGGGGAGCTGTTTTTT
TRBV28,TRBD1,18,.,TRBJ1-3,CASSSNRGRSLSGNTIYF,TGTGCCAGCAGTTCAAACAGGGGGCGCAGCCTCTCTGGAAACACCATATATTTT
TRBV6-5,.,13,.,TRBJ2-7,CASSSGGPYEQYF,TGTGCCAGCAGCTCCGGAGGGCCCTACGAGCAGTACTTC
TRBV10-1,.,18,.,TRBJ2-6,CASGPGQPKTSGANVLTF,TGCGCCAGCGGACCAGGGCAACCAAAAACCTCTGGGGCCAACGTCCTGACTTTC
TRBV6-5,.,15,.,TRBJ1-1,CASSYSAGVGTEAFF,TGTGCCAGCAGTTACTCGGCAGGGGTAGGAACTGAAGCTTTCTTT
TRBV28,TRBD1,13,.,TRBJ2-4,CASTWTGRNIQYF,TGTGCCTCAACCTGGACAGGAAGAAACATTCAGTACTTC
TRBV2,.,13,.,TRBJ1-2,CASSSQGEDGYTF,TGTGCCAGCAGTTCACAGGGTGAGGATGGCTACACCTTC
TRBV11-2,.,15,.,TRBJ2-3,CASSPPGPSRDTQYF,TGTGCCAGCAGCCCTCCGGGACCTAGTCGAGATACGCAGTATTTT
TRBV29-1,TRBD2,14,.,TRBJ2-3,CSAPTSGSTDTQYF,TGCAGCGCCCCGACTAGCGGGAGCACAGATACGCAGTATTTT
TRBV6-5,TRBD1,11,.,TRBJ2-5,CASRKQGPQYF,TGTGCCAGCAGAAAACAGGGGCCCCAGTACTTC
TRBV27,TRBD2,13,.,TRBJ2-2,CASSVGGAGELFF,TGTGCCAGCAGTGTCGGGGGGGCCGGGGAGCTGTTTTTT
TRBV18,.,15,few,TRBJ1-1,CASSPLAASNTEAFF,TGTGCCAGCTCACCACTCGCCGCCTCGAACACTGAAGCTTTCTTT
TRBV7-9,TRBD1,14,few,TRBJ2-7,CASSLGQGGHEQYF,TGTGCCAGCAGCTTAGGACAGGGTGGCCACGAGCAGTACTTC
TRBV28,TRBD2,17,few,TRBJ2-2,CASSYLLAGGRPGELFF,TGTGCCAGCAGTTATTTACTAGCGGGGGGTCGACCCGGGGAGCTGTTTTTT
TRBV21-1,.,16,.,TRBJ2-1,CASLPPRTGVYNEQFF,TGTGCCAGCCTCCCCCCACGGACAGGGGTCTACAATGAGCAGTTCTTC
TRBV18,TRBD2,16,once,TRBJ2-5,CASSPPTSGDQETQYF,TGTGCCAGCTCACCACCGACTAGCGGGGACCAAGAGACCCAGTACTTC
TRBV6-5,.,14,few,TRBJ1-1,CASRTTGSSTEAFF,TGTGCCAGCAGGACAACAGGGTCGAGCACTGAAGCTTTCTTT
TRBV7-2,.,14,.,TRBJ1-5,CASTRGEGNQPQHF,TGTGCCAGCACCAGAGGAGAGGGCAATCAGCCCCAGCATTTT
TRBV19,.,17,.,TRBJ1-2,CASSMISQPGEGDGYTF,TGTGCCAGTAGTATGATTAGTCAGCCAGGGGAAGGAGATGGCTACACCTTC
TRBV19,TRBD1,15,.,TRBJ1-6,CASRRAGTGNSPLHF,TGTGCCAGTAGGAGAGCCGGGACAGGGAATTCACCCCTCCACTTT
TRBV7-9,.,14,.,TRBJ1-4,CASSLSAINEKLFF,TGTGCCAGCAGCTTATCTGCCATAAATGAAAAACTGTTTTTT
TRBV19,TRBD1,14,.,TRBJ2-7,CASSPGTGVYEQYF,TGTGCCAGTAGTCCCGGGACAGGGGTATACGAGCAGTACTTC
TRBV5-4,TRBD1,15,.,TRBJ2-1,CASSYPGQGINEQFF,TGTGCCAGCAGTTATCCGGGACAGGGGATCAATGAGCAGTTCTTC